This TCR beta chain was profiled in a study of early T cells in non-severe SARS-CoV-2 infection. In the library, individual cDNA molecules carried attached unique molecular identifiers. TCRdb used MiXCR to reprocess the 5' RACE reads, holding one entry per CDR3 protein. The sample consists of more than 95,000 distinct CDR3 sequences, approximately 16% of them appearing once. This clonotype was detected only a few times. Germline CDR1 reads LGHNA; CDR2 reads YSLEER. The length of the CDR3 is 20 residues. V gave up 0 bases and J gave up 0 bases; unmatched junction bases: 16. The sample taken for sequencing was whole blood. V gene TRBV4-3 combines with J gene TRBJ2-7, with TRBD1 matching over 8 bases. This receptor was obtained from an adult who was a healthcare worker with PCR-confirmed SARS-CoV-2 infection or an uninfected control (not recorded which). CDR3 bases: TGCGCCAGCAGCCAAGACCTTCCGAGAAAAGGACAGGGCAGCTCCTACGAGCAGTACTTC. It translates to CASSQDLPRKGQGSSYEQYF.